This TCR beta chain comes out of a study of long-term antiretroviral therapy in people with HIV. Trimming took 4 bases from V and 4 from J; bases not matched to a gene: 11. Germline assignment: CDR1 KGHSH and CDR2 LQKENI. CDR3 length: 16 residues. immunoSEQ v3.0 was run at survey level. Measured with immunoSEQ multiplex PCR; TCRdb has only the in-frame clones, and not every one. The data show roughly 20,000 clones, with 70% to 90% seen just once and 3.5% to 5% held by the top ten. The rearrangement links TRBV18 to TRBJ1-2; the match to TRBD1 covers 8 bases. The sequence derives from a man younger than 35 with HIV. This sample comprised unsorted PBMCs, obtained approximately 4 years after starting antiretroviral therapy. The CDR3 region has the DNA TGTGCCAGCTCACAGAAGACAGGGGTGGATAGCTATGGCTACACCTTC. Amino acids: CASSQKTGVDSYGYTF.